Below are 27 T cell receptor beta chains sequenced from a single sample in a study of blood T cell repertoires in COVID-19. Profiled with immunoSEQ multiplex PCR; TCRdb holds only in-frame clones, not every one. In the table there are 50,000 or so clones, about 84% of which are singletons. Sequenced material: peripheral blood. These receptors were taken from a woman of 80 years or more with acute or convalescent COVID-19.

The rearrangement links TRBV4-2 to TRBJ2-2; 12 bases map to TRBD2. The CDR3 contains 18 residues. CDR1 is LGHNA and CDR2 is YNFKEQ in the germline V gene. V gave up 3 bases and J gave up 3 bases; unmatched junction bases: 8. The chain's CDR3 is CASSQGASGRADTGELFF. Written as DNA, the CDR3 is TGTGCCAGCAGCCAGGGCGCTAGCGGGAGGGCCGACACCGGGGAGCTGTTTTTT.

The rearrangement links TRBV3-1 (or the pseudogene TRBV3-2) to TRBJ2-1; 11 nucleotides match TRBD2. The germline V gene has CDR1 LGHDT and CDR2 YNNKEL (reference sequence). The V gene end was trimmed by 2 bases and the J gene end by 4 bases; junction bases not matched to a gene: 1. CDR3 length: 15 residues. CDR3 residues: CASSQRTSGYNEQFF. CDR3 nucleotides: TGTGCCAGCAGCCAAAGGACTAGCGGGTACAATGAGCAGTTCTTC.

The V gene is TRBV15, the J gene TRBJ1-6, with 9 nucleotides matching TRBD1. The CDR3 has 14 residues. Looked up from germline, CDR1 is LNHNV and CDR2 is YYDKDF (reference sequence). V gave up 4 bases and J gave up 6 bases; unmatched junction bases: 1. The DNA of the CDR3 is TGTGCCACCAGCAAGGGACAGGGTAATTCACCCCTCCACTTT. It codes for CATSKGQGNSPLHF.

The V gene is TRBV10-1, the J gene TRBJ2-3; the D is unclear. The CDR3 is 13 amino acids. The germline CDR1 and CDR2 sequences are WNHNN and SYGVQD (reference sequence). Trimming pared 3 bases from V and 1 base from J, leaving 5 bases between. This chain's CDR3 is CASSDYRTDTQYF. CDR3 nucleotide sequence: TGCGCCAGCAGTGACTATCGCACAGATACGCAGTATTTT.

The chain links TRBV9 to TRBJ2-1, with 7 bases aligning to TRBD2. Looked up from germline, CDR1 is SGDLS and CDR2 is YYNGEE. CDR3 length: 19 amino acids. V trimming: 0 bases; J trimming: 3 bases; junction bases outside the gene matches: 15. CDR3 nucleotide sequence: TGTGCCAGCAGCGTAGCGGGGTGGGGTGCGGGGGACGTCTACAATGAGCAGTTCTTC. Translating gives CASSVAGWGAGDVYNEQFF.

The chain recombines TRBV6-1 with TRBJ1-4, with 10 bases that match TRBD1. The CDR3 is 15 amino acids. J gave up 7 bases and V 6 bases, and 8 bases lay outside the gene matches. Germline loops: CDR1 MNHNS, CDR2 SASEGT. CDR3 in DNA: TGTGCCAGCAGCGTACCGGGACAGGGGAGTGAAAAACTGTTTTTT. It codes for CASSVPGQGSEKLFF.

This clone was counted once. The J gene is TRBJ2-1, the V gene TRBV7-2, with TRBD2 matching 7 bases. The ends lost 5 bases at V and 4 bases at J; junction bases unmatched: 11. The CDR3 totals 16 residues. CDR1 is SGHTA and CDR2 is FQGNSA in the germline V gene. The CDR3 spells CASSPSLGGNYNEQFF. Here the CDR3 DNA reads TGTGCCAGCAGCCCCTCACTGGGGGGGAATTACAATGAGCAGTTCTTC.

The genes are TRBV14 and TRBJ2-1; 7 nucleotides line up with TRBD1. Germline V lookup: CDR1 SGHDN, CDR2 FVKESK. The CDR3 contains 15 residues. V dropped 4 bases and J dropped 10; count of bases not matched to a gene: 13. For the CDR3, the DNA is TGTGCCAGCAGCCCTCCAGGGGGAGCGCTTAGCGAGCAGTTCTTC. Amino acids: CASSPPGGALSEQFF.

The chain combines TRBV19 with TRBJ1-5; D may be TRBD1 (5 bases). Deletions cut 10 bases from V and 0 bases from J, with 19 bases between. The CDR3 covers 16 residues. In germline, CDR1 is LNHDA, CDR2 SQIVND (reference sequence). The CDR3 is CATEDGGWDSNQPQHF. The CDR3 DNA sequence: TGTGCCACCGAAGACGGGGGTTGGGATAGCAATCAGCCCCAGCATTTT.

This chain joins TRBV5-1 and TRBJ2-1; 12 bases match TRBD2. Germline-derived CDR1 and CDR2 are SGHRS and YFSETQ. J gave up 1 base and V 8 bases, and 7 bases lay outside the gene matches. CDR3 length: 16 amino acids. The CDR3 sequence: CASATSGRGSYNEQFF. CDR3 sequence (DNA): TGCGCCAGTGCGACTAGCGGGAGAGGATCCTACAATGAGCAGTTCTTC.

The chain uses TRBV5-5 and TRBJ1-5; 7 bases agree with TRBD1. CDR1 and CDR2 from the germline V gene are SGHKS and YYEKEE (reference sequence). Trimming cost V 0 bases and J 3 bases; bases outside gene matches: 3. CDR3 length: 15 residues. CDR3 sequence (DNA): TGTGCCAGCAGCTTGGGTGGGACAGACAATCAGCCCCAGCATTTT. This translates into CASSLGGTDNQPQHF.

The chain joins TRBV11-2 to TRBJ1-1, with D possibly being TRBD1 (5 bases). Germline CDR1 and CDR2: SGHAT and FQNNGV. V shed 3 bases and J shed 1 base, with 6 bases lying between them. CDR3 length: 13 residues. CDR3 region: CASSFQGNTEAFF. For the CDR3, the DNA is TGTGCCAGCAGCTTTCAGGGGAACACTGAAGCTTTCTTT.

This chain uses TRBV15 with TRBJ1-1; the D gene is possibly TRBD1 (5 bases). With 5 bases removed from V and 4 bases from J, the gap between germline ends came to 14 bases. The CDR3 has 14 residues. Per germline, CDR1 LNHNV and CDR2 YYDKDF (reference sequence). Here the CDR3 DNA reads TGTGCCACCAGCGGGGCAGGGCAAACCACTGAAGCTTTCTTT. It specifies CATSGAGQTTEAFF.

The chain links TRBV5-6 to TRBJ2-2; 8 bases agree with TRBD2. Germline V gene lookup returns CDR1 SGHDT and CDR2 YYEEEE. The trim removed 3 bases at V and 6 bases at J, leaving 4 bases unmatched. The CDR3 runs 14 residues. CDR3 nucleotide sequence: TGTGCCAGCAGCTGGCGGGGGGAAGCCGGGGAGCTGTTTTTT. This encodes CASSWRGEAGELFF.

The chain recombines TRBV7-9 with TRBJ1-4, with a tentative D call TRBD1 (5 bases). Trimming removed 4 bases at V and 12 bases at J, with 21 bases between. The length of the CDR3 is 15 residues. Germline values: CDR1 SEHNR, CDR2 FQNEAQ (reference sequence). DNA of the CDR3: TGTGCCAGCAGCTCGCAGGACGGGGTTGGGGGGGAACTGTTTTTT. It translates to CASSSQDGVGGELFF.

The J gene is TRBJ2-7, the V gene TRBV18; TRBD2 aligns across 12 bases. V shed 3 bases and J 2 bases; nucleotides not matched to a gene: 5. This CDR3 comprises 16 residues. Looked up from germline, CDR1 is KGHSH and CDR2 is LQKENI. CDR3: CASSPRLAGVTYEQYV. DNA of the CDR3: TGTGCCAGCTCACCTCGACTAGCGGGAGTAACCTACGAGCAGTACGTC.

The DNA for the CDR3 is TGCGCCAGCAGCTACACTATAGCGGGTTTCCAAGAGACCCAGTACTTC. Protein product: CASSYTIAGFQETQYF. The chain recombines TRBV5-1 with TRBJ2-5; 7 bases fit TRBD2. Germline CDR1 reads SGHRS; CDR2 reads YFSETQ. J gave up 1 base and V 3 bases, and 9 bases lay outside the gene matches. The CDR3 covers 16 residues.

The V call is TRBV28, the J call TRBJ1-2; TRBD1 matches 12 bases. Trimming at V came to 5 bases and at J to 8 bases, leaving 9 bases not matched to a gene. The CDR3 is 15 amino acids. Per the germline V gene, CDR1 is MDHEN and CDR2 is SYDVKM. CDR3 sequence: CASSAPGQGAEGYTF. Written as DNA, the CDR3 is TGTGCCAGCAGTGCGCCGGGACAGGGGGCAGAAGGCTACACCTTC.

CDR3 amino acids: CSVEPGQGSYNEQFF. CDR3 bases: TGCAGCGTTGAACCGGGACAGGGATCCTACAATGAGCAGTTCTTC. This chain joins TRBV29-1 and TRBJ2-1; TRBD1 matches 9 bases. CDR1 SQVTM and CDR2 ANQGSEA come from the germline V gene. CDR3 length: 15 amino acids. Unmatched junction bases numbered 3, after V lost 2 bases and J lost 1 base.

This chain uses TRBV6-2 or TRBV6-3 with TRBJ2-7; possible D gene TRBD2, 5 bases. The CDR3 consists of 14 residues. Trimming shortened V by 3 bases and J by 4 bases, and 13 bases separated the two germline ends. The germline gives CDR1 MNHEY, CDR2 SVGEGT. The DNA for the CDR3 is TGTGCCAGCAGTTATCGGACTGGACGATACGAGCAGTACGTC. Protein: CASSYRTGRYEQYV.

The chain combines TRBV5-5 with TRBJ2-1; 8 nucleotides line up with TRBD2. The CDR3 covers 15 residues. V shed 5 bases and J 2 bases; nucleotides not matched to a gene: 6. CDR1 is SGHKS, CDR2 YYEKEE, per germline (reference sequence). The CDR3 loop is CASRLGLGPYNEQFF. The CDR3 DNA reads as TGTGCCAGCAGACTGGGACTAGGCCCCTACAATGAGCAGTTCTTC.

The rearrangement uses TRBV11-2 and TRBJ2-7; 15 nucleotides agree with TRBD2. The CDR3 is 17 residues long. With 6 bases clipped from V and 1 base from J, the junction kept 7 bases outside the gene matches. Germline V CDR1 and CDR2: SGHAT, FQNNGV. CDR3 residues: CASRKPGLAGGSYEQYV. The CDR3 DNA follows: TGTGCCAGCAGAAAACCGGGACTAGCGGGAGGATCCTACGAGCAGTACGTC.

The chain uses TRBV13 and TRBJ2-3; 12 bases fit TRBD2. Trimming cost V 5 bases and J 2 bases; bases outside gene matches: 5. The CDR3 covers 16 residues. Germline V lookup: CDR1 PRHDT, CDR2 FYEKMQ (reference sequence). DNA for the CDR3: TGTGCCAGCAGCGCAGGGACTAGCGGGTTCACAGATACGCAGTATTTT. Protein product: CASSAGTSGFTDTQYF.

The V and J genes are TRBV21-1 and TRBJ1-5. TRBV21-1 is labeled a pseudogene. The CDR3 length is 12 residues. The chain's CDR3 is CASSRSNQPQHF. The DNA of the CDR3 is TGTGCCAGCAGTCGTAGCAATCAGCCCCAGCATTTT.

V is TRBV18 and J is TRBJ2-3; 8 bases align to TRBD2. The CDR3 length is 17 residues. V was clipped by 2 bases and J by 5 bases; unmatched bases: 12. CDR1 and CDR2 from the germline V gene are KGHSH and LQKENI. The CDR3: CASSPLSISGTLDTQYF. In DNA form, the CDR3 reads TGTGCCAGCTCACCATTGTCCATTAGCGGGACTCTAGATACGCAGTATTTT.

V usage is TRBV7-2 and J usage is TRBJ1-4; TRBD1 is a possible D gene (5 bases). Per the germline V gene, CDR1 is SGHTA and CDR2 is FQGNSA. The CDR3 has 14 residues. Trimming removed 1 base from V and 8 bases from J, with 11 bases in between. This CDR3 is CASSLEMGREKLFF. For the CDR3, the DNA is TGTGCCAGCAGCTTAGAGATGGGGCGCGAAAAACTGTTTTTT.

The genes are TRBV6-1 and TRBJ2-1, with TRBD2 identical over 9 bases. V shed 0 bases, J shed 0 bases, and the junction held 6 bases outside the gene matches. Looked up from germline, CDR1 is MNHNS and CDR2 is SASEGT. The length of the CDR3 is 18 residues. The DNA of the CDR3 is TGTGCCAGCAGTGAAGCGCCGGCGGGGGGGAACTCCTACAATGAGCAGTTCTTC. It codes for CASSEAPAGGNSYNEQFF.